The 26 T cell receptor beta chains in this list originate from one sample, sequenced in a study of blood T cell repertoires in COVID-19 (dated by TCRdb to about 2020). The library relied on the immunoSEQ multiplex PCR assay. As stored in TCRdb, this immuneACCESS dataset retains in-frame rearrangements with V and J assigned. A fraction of the clones does not appear; measured against another copy, unresolved V genes explain less than half of the discrepancy, and the remainder lacks a known reason. The sample table lists about 320,000 clones, approximately 88% of them with a count of one. Approximately 1.8% of the sample goes to the ten largest clones. Sequenced material: peripheral blood. The receptors were sampled from a woman in her 30s with COVID-19, enrolled during active disease.

The J gene is TRBJ2-7, the V gene TRBV3-1 (or the pseudogene TRBV3-2), with 10 bases fitting TRBD1. The CDR3 is 16 amino acids. Germline V CDR1 and CDR2: LGHDT, YNNKEL (reference sequence). Trimming at V came to 4 bases and at J to 6 bases, leaving 12 bases not matched to a gene. CDR3 sequence reads: CASSLHGQGEVSEQYF. The CDR3 region has the DNA TGTGCCAGCAGCCTACACGGACAGGGGGAAGTCAGCGAGCAGTACTTC.

V usage is TRBV5-1 and J usage is TRBJ2-5; 8 bases are a match to TRBD1. This CDR3 comprises 16 residues. Germline V lookup: CDR1 SGHRS, CDR2 YFSETQ. The trim removed 2 bases at V and 0 bases at J, leaving 6 bases unmatched. CDR3 coding DNA: TGCGCCAGCAGCTTCCGGACAGGGATGTACCAAGAGACCCAGTACTTC. It codes for CASSFRTGMYQETQYF.

The genes are TRBV3-1 (or the pseudogene TRBV3-2) and TRBJ1-2; D remains ambiguous. This CDR3 has 13 amino acids. CDR1 and CDR2 from the germline V gene are LGHDT and YNNKEL (reference sequence). V lost 0 bases and J 7 bases, leaving 9 bases between the germline ends. CDR3 in DNA: TGTGCCAGCAGCCAAGATTGGCTTCTTGGCTACACCTTC. Translated, it gives CASSQDWLLGYTF.

The rearrangement links TRBV19 to TRBJ1-6; no firm D call. Looked up from germline, CDR1 is LNHDA and CDR2 is SQIVND (reference sequence). The CDR3 extends over 18 amino acids. V was clipped by 6 bases and J by 13 bases, with 31 bases between them. Written as DNA, the CDR3 is TGTGCCAGTAGACACACCCGGGGAGAGGGTTCCCCCTTGACGCCCCTCCACTTT. Its protein product is CASRHTRGEGSPLTPLHF.

The chain recombines TRBV30 with TRBJ1-2, with a tentative D call TRBD1 (6 bases). The V gene's germline CDR1 is GTSNPN and CDR2 SVGIG (reference sequence). V gave up 3 bases and J gave up 4 bases, with 15 bases separating them. This CDR3 has 14 residues. The CDR3 sequence: CAWSRDTGSYGYTF. The CDR3 coding sequence is TGTGCCTGGAGCCGGGACACCGGCAGCTATGGCTACACCTTC. The full variable domain, completed using reference TRBV30 and TRBJ1-2, is SQTIHQWPATLVQPVGSPLSLECTVEGTSNPNLYWYRQAAGRGLQLLFYSVGIGQISSEVPQNLSASRPQDRQFILSSKKLLLSDSGFYLCAWSRDTGSYGYTFGSGTRLTVV.

A few counts support this clone. CDR3 residues: CASNPSGGGAGTQFF. CDR3 in DNA: TGTGCCAGTAACCCGAGTGGAGGGGGCGCAGGCACGCAGTTCTTC. The chain uses TRBV5-5 and TRBJ2-1; D may be TRBD1 (7 bases). In germline, CDR1 is SGHKS, CDR2 YYEKEE (reference sequence). CDR3 length: 15 residues. Between the trimmed V and J ends, which lost 8 bases and 12 bases, there was a span of 27 bases.

J is TRBJ2-7 and V is TRBV4-3, with a possible D match to TRBD1 (6 bases). The V end was cut by 2 bases, the J end by 0 bases, with 14 bases between. The CDR3 runs 16 residues. Germline CDR1 LGHNA, CDR2 YSLEER. The CDR3 reads CASSQRSGQPSYEQYF. The CDR3 nucleotides read TGCGCCAGCAGCCAACGGAGTGGACAGCCCTCCTACGAGCAGTACTTC.

The rearrangement uses TRBV5-1 and TRBJ2-3; 8 bases are shared with TRBD1. The J segment lost 11 bases and the V segment lost 3 bases, leaving 17 bases of the junction unmatched. Germline V CDR1 and CDR2: SGHRS, YFSETQ. This CDR3 contains 16 residues. Here the CDR3 reads CASSSLSGTGSMGQYF. DNA of the CDR3: TGCGCCAGCAGCTCCCTATCCGGGACAGGCTCTATGGGGCAGTATTTT.

The rearrangement uses TRBV30 and TRBJ1-2; D perhaps matches TRBD1 (6 bases). The ends were cut back, 0 bases at V and 3 bases at J, with 14 bases in the middle. CDR1 and CDR2 from the germline V gene are GTSNPN and SVGIG (reference sequence). This CDR3 is built from 15 residues. The CDR3: CAWSVHATGYYGYTF. CDR3 coding DNA: TGTGCCTGGAGTGTACACGCGACAGGTTACTATGGCTACACCTTC.

The chain employs TRBV27 and TRBJ1-2, with 9 bases that match TRBD1. Germline trimming cut 1 base from V and 8 bases from J; bases unmatched to any gene: 5. The CDR3 spans 14 residues. Germline V CDR1 and CDR2: MNHEY, SMNVEV (reference sequence). This CDR3 reads CASSLLGTGRGYTF. CDR3 in DNA: TGTGCCAGCAGTTTATTGGGGACAGGGAGAGGCTACACCTTC.

V is TRBV5-1 and J is TRBJ2-2; 7 nucleotides agree with TRBD2. J lost 4 bases, V lost 1 base, and 10 bases had no gene match. In germline, CDR1 is SGHRS, CDR2 YFSETQ. This CDR3 comprises 17 residues. The CDR3 region has the DNA TGCGCCAGCAGCTTGTACTTGGTAGCGGGTGGCACCGGGGAGCTGTTTTTT. Translating it yields CASSLYLVAGGTGELFF. Together with reference TRBV5-1 and TRBJ2-2, the CDR3 gives the full variable domain: KAGVTQTPRYLIKTRGQQVTLSCSPISGHRSVSWYQQTPGQGLQFLFEYFSETQRNKGNFPGRFSGRQFSNSRSEMNVSTLELGDSALYLCASSLYLVAGGTGELFFGEGSRLTVL.

The chain employs TRBV19 and TRBJ2-1; 8 bases agree with TRBD1. The CDR3 runs to 14 residues. The V gene end was trimmed by 9 bases and the J gene end by 1 base; junction bases not matched to a gene: 5. Per germline, CDR1 LNHDA and CDR2 SQIVND (reference sequence). The CDR3 sequence: CASQGAGSYNEQFF. CDR3 DNA: TGTGCCAGCCAGGGGGCAGGGTCCTACAATGAGCAGTTCTTC.

This chain uses TRBV7-8 with TRBJ2-5; 7 bases map to TRBD2. V lost 4 bases to trimming and J lost 5 bases; unmatched junction nucleotides: 13. CDR3 length: 16 amino acids. In germline, CDR1 is SGHVS, CDR2 FQNEAQ. The CDR3 loop is CASSSPSWGGAETQYF. The CDR3, as DNA: TGTGCCAGCAGCTCCCCCTCGTGGGGAGGGGCCGAGACCCAGTACTTC.

This clone was counted a few times. The chain combines TRBV19 with TRBJ1-5; D remains ambiguous. V was clipped by 0 bases and J by 0 bases, with 6 bases between them. The CDR3 is 15 amino acids. From germline, CDR1 is LNHDA and CDR2 SQIVND (reference sequence). In nucleotides, the CDR3 is TGTGCCAGTAGTATAGACAGGTATAGCAATCAGCCCCAGCATTTT. It is translated as CASSIDRYSNQPQHF.

The rearrangement uses TRBV9 and TRBJ1-5; possible D gene TRBD1, 6 bases. Germline loops: CDR1 SGDLS, CDR2 YYNGEE. The CDR3 is 17 amino acids. V shed 7 bases and J shed 3 bases, with 23 bases lying between them. The CDR3 sequence is CASPQAHRTAYNQPQHF. CDR3 nucleotide sequence: TGTGCCAGCCCCCAAGCCCATAGGACAGCCTACAATCAGCCCCAGCATTTT.

This chain joins TRBV28 and TRBJ1-5, with a tentative D call TRBD1 (5 bases). The CDR3 extends over 15 amino acids. V was clipped by 6 bases and J by 3 bases, with 15 bases between them. Germline CDR1 and CDR2: MDHEN and SYDVKM. The CDR3 is CASRNPGGNNQPQHF. The CDR3 DNA sequence: TGTGCCAGCAGGAACCCCGGGGGTAACAATCAGCCCCAGCATTTT.

The chain recombines TRBV13 with TRBJ2-5, with D tentatively TRBD2 (6 bases). The V and J ends lost 5 bases and 5 bases respectively, with 12 bases between them. The CDR3 runs 13 residues. Per germline, CDR1 PRHDT and CDR2 FYEKMQ (reference sequence). The CDR3 sequence is CASSAGGGETQYF. The CDR3 DNA reads as TGTGCCAGCAGCGCTGGAGGAGGGGAGACCCAGTACTTC.

The sample holds a few counts of this clone. Distinct nucleotide sequences in the sample also encode this CDR3. The rearrangement uses TRBV15 and TRBJ2-3; the match to TRBD2 covers 8 bases. The CDR3 has 15 residues. With V trimmed by 5 bases and J by 0 bases, 4 bases remained unmatched. The V gene's germline CDR1 is LNHNV and CDR2 YYDKDF (reference sequence). CDR3 coding DNA: TGTGCCACCAGCGGGGAGCGGGGGAGCACAGATACGCAGTATTTT. This sequence encodes CATSGERGSTDTQYF.

V gene TRBV12-3 or TRBV12-4 combines with J gene TRBJ1-2; the D gene is possibly TRBD1 (5 bases). The ends were cut back, 7 bases at V and 8 bases at J, with 17 bases in the middle. CDR3 length: 13 amino acids. CDR3 protein: CASTPKRGYGYTF. The CDR3 DNA reads as TGTGCCAGCACTCCCAAGCGGGGGTACGGCTACACCTTC.

The J gene is TRBJ1-3, the V gene TRBV7-2; no definite D call. Per germline, CDR1 SGHTA and CDR2 FQGNSA. This CDR3 contains 15 residues. V lost 1 base and J lost 0, with 7 bases in between. The CDR3, as DNA: TGTGCCAGCAGCTTAGGGCCCCTCTCTGGAAACACCATATATTTT. Its protein product is CASSLGPLSGNTIYF.

This clone has more than one count but fewer than ten. The rearrangement joins TRBV7-9 to TRBJ1-5; maybe TRBD1 (6 bases). Trimming pared 5 bases from V and 4 bases from J, leaving 12 bases between. This CDR3 spans 14 amino acids. The germline CDR1 and CDR2 sequences are SEHNR and FQNEAQ (reference sequence). The CDR3 DNA follows: TGTGCCAGCAGCCCACTGACAGGAAATCAGCCCCAGCATTTT. It is translated as CASSPLTGNQPQHF.

The J gene is TRBJ2-1, the V gene TRBV5-5; 8 bases fit TRBD2. The V gene end was trimmed by 0 bases and the J gene end by 9 bases; junction bases not matched to a gene: 8. From germline, CDR1 is SGHKS and CDR2 YYEKEE (reference sequence). The CDR3 has 15 amino acids. This chain's CDR3 is CASSLVVAGSGEQFF. The CDR3 nucleotides are TGTGCCAGCAGCTTGGTAGTAGCGGGGTCAGGTGAGCAGTTCTTC.

V usage is TRBV12-3 or TRBV12-4 and J usage is TRBJ1-2; D possibly corresponds to TRBD1 (5 bases). V gave up 7 bases and J gave up 8 bases, with 17 bases separating them. The CDR3 runs 13 residues. Here the CDR3 DNA reads TGTGCCAGCACCACGGCCGGCAGGGCAGGCTACACCTTC. Translating gives CASTTAGRAGYTF.

The gene calls are TRBV6-2 or TRBV6-3 and TRBJ1-5; no definite D call. The germline V gene has CDR1 MNHEY and CDR2 SVGEGT. The CDR3 contains 13 residues. V lost 0 bases to trimming and J lost 7 bases, with 7 bases between them. The CDR3 DNA follows: TGTGCCAGCAGTTACTCACATCCGCAGCCCCAGCATTTT. Translating it yields CASSYSHPQPQHF.

The chain carries TRBV19 and TRBJ1-5, with 7 nucleotides matching TRBD1. This CDR3 region has 15 residues. J gave up 1 base and V 6 bases, and 6 bases lay outside the gene matches. The germline CDR1 and CDR2 sequences are LNHDA and SQIVND (reference sequence). The CDR3 protein is CASSHPGQSNQPQHF. Written as DNA, the CDR3 is TGTGCCAGTAGCCACCCGGGACAGAGCAATCAGCCCCAGCATTTT.

The J gene is TRBJ2-1, the V gene TRBV6-2 or TRBV6-3; D perhaps matches TRBD1 (6 bases). CDR1 is MNHEY and CDR2 is SVGEGT in the germline V gene. Deletions cut 5 bases from V and 2 bases from J, with 10 bases between. The CDR3 sequence is 14 residues long. DNA of the CDR3: TGTGCCAGCAGTAGGACAGTACCCTACAATGAGCAGTTCTTC. This gives the protein CASSRTVPYNEQFF.